Below, 14 T cell receptor beta chains from the same sample are listed, as sequenced in a study of T-cell memory formation after mild COVID-19. In TCRdb, the 5' RACE reads were re-called with MiXCR into one record per CDR3 protein. The sample carries 300,000 to 350,000 distinct CDR3 sequences, approximately 15% recorded once. Specimen: PBMCs or a T cell subset sorted from them (not recorded which). The receptors stem from a man younger than 35 who had mild COVID-19 (a few samples of this study predate the infection). Cell type and time point are not known.

This clonotype was picked up many times. The chain couples TRBV12-3 or TRBV12-4 to TRBJ2-2; TRBD1 might be the D (5 bases). The CDR3 is 15 residues long. V was cut by 2 bases and J by 0 bases, with 7 bases left in between. As DNA, the CDR3 is TGTGCCAGCAGTTTACAGGGTACGAACACCGGGGAGCTGTTTTTT. Translation gives CASSLQGTNTGELFF.

This clonotype was counted between two and nine times. The chain recombines TRBV7-3 with TRBJ2-2; 11 bases agree with TRBD2. Germline CDR1 reads SGHTA; CDR2 reads FQGTGA. Losses at the gene ends were 5 bases for V and 1 base for J; bases not matched to a gene: 3. The CDR3 is 16 residues long. The CDR3 sequence is CASSITSGGNTGELFF. The CDR3, as DNA: TGTGCCAGCAGCATCACTAGCGGGGGGAACACCGGGGAGCTGTTTTTT.

The chain uses TRBV28 and TRBJ1-1, with TRBD1 as a possible D gene (6 bases). CDR1 is MDHEN, CDR2 SYDVKM, per germline. V gave up 10 bases and J gave up 3 bases, with 21 bases separating them. The CDR3 length is 15 residues. The CDR3 coding sequence is TGTGCCACCACCACCGGGGGCCAAGGGGACACTGAAGCTTTCTTT. This gives the protein CATTTGGQGDTEAFF.

This clonotype was observed once. The junction differs from germline at one of its ends, possibly a read error. This chain joins TRBV19 and TRBJ1-1, with a tentative D call TRBD1 (5 bases). The CDR3 contains 14 residues. Germline V gives CDR1 LNHDA, CDR2 SQIVND (reference sequence). The CDR3 coding sequence is TGTGCCTGTAGTATTTGGACACTGGGCACTGAAGCTTTCTTT. The encoded protein is CACSIWTLGTEAFF.

This clonotype was seen more than once but under ten times. CDR3 residues: CAWSLTATAFF. The CDR3 nucleotides read TGTGCCTGGAGTCTCACGGCGACAGCTTTCTTT. The rearrangement links TRBV30 to TRBJ1-1; D unclear. CDR1 is GTSNPN and CDR2 is SVGIG in the germline V gene (reference sequence). Trimming took 2 bases from V and 10 from J, leaving 11 bases between them. The CDR3 runs 11 residues.

The CDR3 DNA is TGTGCCAGCAGCCAATCGTTGGGACTAGCCTACAATGAGCAGTTCTTC. The encoded protein is CASSQSLGLAYNEQFF. V usage is TRBV3-1 and J usage is TRBJ2-1, with TRBD2 matching 8 bases. J lost 2 bases, V lost 2 bases, and 5 bases had no gene match. The CDR3 length is 16 residues. Per the germline V gene, CDR1 is LGHDT and CDR2 is YNNKEL (reference sequence).

This chain uses TRBV5-1 with TRBJ2-2, with 9 bases lining up with TRBD2. The CDR3 consists of 16 residues. The V gene end was trimmed by 1 base and the J gene end by 7 bases; junction bases not matched to a gene: 8. Germline V gives CDR1 SGHRS, CDR2 YFSETQ. The CDR3 loop is CASSLQAGGMYGELFF. Here the CDR3 DNA reads TGCGCCAGCAGCTTGCAAGCGGGGGGCATGTACGGGGAGCTGTTTTTT.

This chain uses TRBV5-1 with TRBJ2-3; 15 bases align to TRBD2. Germline-derived CDR1 and CDR2 are SGHRS and YFSETQ. The CDR3 is 18 amino acids. V shed 2 bases, J shed 0 bases, and the junction held 4 bases outside the gene matches. The CDR3 DNA sequence: TGCGCCAGCAGCTTTCCGGGACTAGCGGGGGGTAGCACAGATACGCAGTATTTT. Protein sequence: CASSFPGLAGGSTDTQYF.

For the CDR3, the DNA is TGTGCCAGCAGCCAAGTACGGGACGGTGAGCAGTTCTTC. Its protein product is CASSQVRDGEQFF. The gene calls are TRBV14 and TRBJ2-1, with D possibly being TRBD1 or TRBD2 (5 bases each). Looked up from germline, CDR1 is SGHDN and CDR2 is FVKESK. Trimming took off 1 base at V and 9 bases at J, with 10 bases between the two ends. The CDR3 totals 13 residues.

The V and J genes are TRBV30 and TRBJ1-2; possible D gene TRBD1, 5 bases. Germline V lookup: CDR1 GTSNPN, CDR2 SVGIG (reference sequence). V shed 7 bases and J shed 3 bases, with 18 bases lying between them. CDR3 length: 14 amino acids. CDR3 protein: CASGGRGKYYGYTF. In DNA form, the CDR3 reads TGTGCCTCCGGGGGGAGGGGCAAGTACTATGGCTACACCTTC.

There are a few counts of this clonotype. This chain uses TRBV5-1 with TRBJ2-5; D tentatively reads TRBD1 or TRBD2 (5 bases each). V was shortened by 4 bases and J by 4 bases, with 17 bases between the two germline ends. Germline V gene data show CDR1 as SGHRS and CDR2 as YFSETQ. This CDR3 region has 15 residues. The CDR3: CASSPRARDGETQYF. Written as DNA, the CDR3 is TGCGCCAGCAGCCCTCGTGCTAGGGACGGAGAGACCCAGTACTTC.

This clonotype was seen a few times. This chain joins TRBV20-1 and TRBJ2-7; 7 nucleotides match TRBD2. From germline, CDR1 is DFQATT and CDR2 SNEGSKA (reference sequence). Trimming took 0 bases from V and 2 from J; bases not matched to a gene: 4. The CDR3 length is 14 residues. In nucleotides, the CDR3 is TGCAGTGCTAGAGATCCGGCGGGGGCCTACGAGCAGTACGTC. The encoded protein is CSARDPAGAYEQYV.

The chain joins TRBV20-1 to TRBJ1-5, with D maybe TRBD1 (6 bases). This CDR3 has 16 amino acids. Germline CDR1 reads DFQATT; CDR2 reads SNEGSKA (reference sequence). Trimming pared 3 bases from V and 2 bases from J, leaving 17 bases between. CDR3 sequence reads: CSASRWPGEGNQPQHF. The CDR3 DNA reads as TGCAGTGCTAGTCGATGGCCAGGGGAAGGCAATCAGCCCCAGCATTTT.

V and J are TRBV7-9 and TRBJ2-7; the D gene is possibly TRBD2 (6 bases). The germline CDR1 and CDR2 sequences are SEHNR and FQNEAQ (reference sequence). The ends were cut back, 4 bases at V and 2 bases at J, with 6 bases in the middle. The CDR3 length is 12 residues. CDR3 nucleotide sequence: TGTGCCAGCAGCTCGGGGGCCTACGAGCAGTACGTC. Amino acids: CASSSGAYEQYV.